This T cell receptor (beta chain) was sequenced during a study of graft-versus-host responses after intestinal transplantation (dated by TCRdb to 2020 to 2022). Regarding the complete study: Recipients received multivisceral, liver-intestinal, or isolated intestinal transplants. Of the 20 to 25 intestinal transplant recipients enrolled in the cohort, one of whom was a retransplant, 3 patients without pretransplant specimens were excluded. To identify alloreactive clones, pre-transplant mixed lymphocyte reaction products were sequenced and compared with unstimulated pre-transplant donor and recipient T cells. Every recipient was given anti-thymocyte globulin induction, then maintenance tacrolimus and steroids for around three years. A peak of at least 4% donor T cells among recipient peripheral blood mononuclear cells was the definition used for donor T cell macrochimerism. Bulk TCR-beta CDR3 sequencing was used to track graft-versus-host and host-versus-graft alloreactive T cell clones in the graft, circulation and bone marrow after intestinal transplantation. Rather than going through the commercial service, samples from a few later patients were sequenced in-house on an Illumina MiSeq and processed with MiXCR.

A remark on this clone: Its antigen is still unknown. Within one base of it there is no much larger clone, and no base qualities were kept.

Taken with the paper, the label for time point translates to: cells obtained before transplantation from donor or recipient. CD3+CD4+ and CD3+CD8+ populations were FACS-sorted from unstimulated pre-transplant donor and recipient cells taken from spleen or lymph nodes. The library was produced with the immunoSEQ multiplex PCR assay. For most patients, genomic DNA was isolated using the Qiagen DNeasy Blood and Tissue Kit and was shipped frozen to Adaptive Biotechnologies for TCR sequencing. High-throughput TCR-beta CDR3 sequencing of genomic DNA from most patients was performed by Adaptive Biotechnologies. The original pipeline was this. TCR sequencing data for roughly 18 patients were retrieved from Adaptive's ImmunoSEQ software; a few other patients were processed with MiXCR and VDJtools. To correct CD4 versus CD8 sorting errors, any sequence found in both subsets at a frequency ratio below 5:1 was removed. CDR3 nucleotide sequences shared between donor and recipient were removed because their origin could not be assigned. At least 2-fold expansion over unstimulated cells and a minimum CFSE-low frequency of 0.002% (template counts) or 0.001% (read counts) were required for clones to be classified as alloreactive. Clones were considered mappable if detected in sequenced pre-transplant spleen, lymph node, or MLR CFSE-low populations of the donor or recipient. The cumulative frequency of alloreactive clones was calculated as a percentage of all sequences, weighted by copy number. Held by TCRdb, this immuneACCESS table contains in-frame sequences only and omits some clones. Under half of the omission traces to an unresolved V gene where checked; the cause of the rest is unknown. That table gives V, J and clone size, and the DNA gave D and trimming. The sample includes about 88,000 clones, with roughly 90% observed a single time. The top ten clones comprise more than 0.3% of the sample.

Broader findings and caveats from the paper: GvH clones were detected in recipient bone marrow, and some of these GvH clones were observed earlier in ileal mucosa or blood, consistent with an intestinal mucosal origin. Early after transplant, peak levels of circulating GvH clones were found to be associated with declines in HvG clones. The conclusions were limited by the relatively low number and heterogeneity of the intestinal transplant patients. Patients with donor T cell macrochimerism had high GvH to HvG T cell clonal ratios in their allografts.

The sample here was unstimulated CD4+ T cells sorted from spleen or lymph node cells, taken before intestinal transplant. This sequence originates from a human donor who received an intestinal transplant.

The DNA is as follows: TGTGCCATCAGTGATGGTACTAGCGGGAGGTTCGGCTACGAGCAGTACTTC. Its coded protein is CAISDGTSGRFGYEQYF. The chain joins TRBV10-3 to TRBJ2-7, with 12 bases in between that match TRBD2. Clipping removes 3 bases from V and 3 bases from J, with 9 as the unmatched junction base count. The CDR3 holds 17 amino acids from the cysteine to the phenylalanine. Only CDR3 DNA remains: 51 bases, in frame from the first base. The germline V gene encodes CDR1 ENHRY and CDR2 SYGVKD.